The next 8 T cell receptor beta chains were all read from a single sample in a study of T cell clusters in autoimmune cytopenias. TRB rearrangements were amplified by touch-down multiplex PCR with mixed TRB-A/B primers. Using the multiplex PCR reads, TCRdb records one entry per CDR3 protein without DNA. In all, the sample yields roughly 11,000 distinct CDR3 sequences. Some 39,000 genome equivalents of blood DNA were amplified for TRB. This sample was shared with a second study, whose subject was T cell repertoires in aging, cancer and after chemotherapy.

The sequencing sample was made of peripheral blood. The receptors shown here come from a human donor in good health.

The rearrangement joins TRBV11-3 to TRBJ2-7. CDR3 length: 13 amino acids. From germline, CDR1 is SGHNT and CDR2 YENEEA. The CDR3 sequence: CASSLWQSYEQYF.

J is TRBJ1-1 and V is TRBV5-6. This CDR3 has 14 residues. CDR1 and CDR2 from the germline V gene are SGHDT and YYEEEE. The CDR3 reads CASSFGRVDTEAFF.

V and J are TRBV27 and TRBJ2-2; no DNA is available, so the TRBD1 call from TCRdb remains unchecked. The germline V gene encodes CDR1 MNHEY and CDR2 SMNVEV (reference sequence). CDR3 length equals 16 residues. The CDR3 reads CASSFSRGGSGGELFF.

The chain has TRBV6-1 and TRBJ1-1; the D call from TCRdb, TRBD1, cannot be confirmed without DNA. CDR1 is MNHNS and CDR2 is SASEGT in the germline V gene. The CDR3 loop spans 17 amino acids. CDR3: CASSKSGTGLQNTEAFF.

By frequency, this clonotype registers medium-sized (0.01 to 0.1%). V is TRBV6-5 and J is TRBJ2-2; the TCRdb call, TRBD1, lacks DNA for checking. This CDR3 comprises 16 residues. From germline, CDR1 is MNHEY and CDR2 SVGAGI. The CDR3 is CASRNRDRDETGELFF.

This chain connects TRBV30 to TRBJ1-1. The CDR3 length is 13 residues. Germline CDR1 GTSNPN, CDR2 SVGIG (reference sequence). The CDR3 is CAWSSTENTEAFF.

J is TRBJ2-1 and V is TRBV5-4; without DNA, the TCRdb call of TRBD1 cannot be checked. The CDR3 length is 13 residues. Germline CDR1 SGHNT, CDR2 YYREEE (reference sequence). Here the CDR3 reads CASSLVRGPEQFF. Full variable domain (missing parts from reference TRBV5-4 and TRBJ2-1): ETGVTQSPTHLIKTRGQQVTLRCSSQSGHNTVSWYQQALGQGPQFIFQYYREEENGRGNFPPRFSGLQFPNYSSELNVNALELDDSALYLCASSLVRGPEQFFGPGTRLTVL.

The CDR3 region is CASSPTRDGIGGRDTQYF. The chain recombines TRBV19 with TRBJ2-3; TCRdb outputs TRBD1, but without DNA this stays unchecked. CDR1 and CDR2 (germline): LNHDA, SQIVND (reference sequence). CDR3 length: 18 residues.